This T cell receptor beta chain was recorded in a study of STAT5B mutations in CD4+ large granular lymphocyte leukemia. The study's findings and limits: Main leukemic clonotypes were patient-specific, but roughly 25% appeared at low frequency elsewhere.

CDR3 size: 14 residues. Germline loops: CDR1 MNHNS, CDR2 SASEGT. Deletions cut 5 bases from V and 3 bases from J, with 13 bases between. Produced via immunoSEQ multiplex PCR; TCRdb's table is partial and in-frame only. This table has about 33,000 clones, around 74% appearing once. On this clone itself: Its antigen is undetermined.

The chain combines TRBV6-1 with TRBJ1-1; D is perhaps TRBD1 (5 bases). The origin of this receptor is a human donor in good health. Sequenced sample: CD4+ T cells from blood buffy coats. The CDR3 sequence: CASSKGRGDTEAFF. The CDR3 nucleotides read TGTGCCAGCAGTAAGGGACGGGGAGACACTGAAGCTTTCTTT.